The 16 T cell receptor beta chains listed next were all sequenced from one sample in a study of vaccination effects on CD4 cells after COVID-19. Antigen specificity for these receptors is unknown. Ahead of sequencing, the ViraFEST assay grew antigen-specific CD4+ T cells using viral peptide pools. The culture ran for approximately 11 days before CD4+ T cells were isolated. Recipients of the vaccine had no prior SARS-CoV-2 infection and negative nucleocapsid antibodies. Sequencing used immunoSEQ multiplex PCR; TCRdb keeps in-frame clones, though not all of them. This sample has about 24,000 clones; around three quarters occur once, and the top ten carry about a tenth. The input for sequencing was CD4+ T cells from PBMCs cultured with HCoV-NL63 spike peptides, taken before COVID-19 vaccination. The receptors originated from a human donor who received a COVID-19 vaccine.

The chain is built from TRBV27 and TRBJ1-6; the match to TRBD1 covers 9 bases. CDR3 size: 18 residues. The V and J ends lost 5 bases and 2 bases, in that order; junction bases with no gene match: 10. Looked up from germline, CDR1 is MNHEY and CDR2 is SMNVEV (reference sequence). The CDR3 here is CASSTGTGLKTYNSPLHF. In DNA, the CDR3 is TGTGCCAGCAGTACCGGGACAGGGTTAAAAACCTATAATTCACCCCTCCACTTT.

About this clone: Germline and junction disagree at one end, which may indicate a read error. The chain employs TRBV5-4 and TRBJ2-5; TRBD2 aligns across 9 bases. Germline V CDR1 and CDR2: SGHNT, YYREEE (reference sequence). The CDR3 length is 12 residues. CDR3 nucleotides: TGCGGGACTAGCCCAAACCAAGAGACCCAGTACTTC. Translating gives CGTSPNQETQYF.

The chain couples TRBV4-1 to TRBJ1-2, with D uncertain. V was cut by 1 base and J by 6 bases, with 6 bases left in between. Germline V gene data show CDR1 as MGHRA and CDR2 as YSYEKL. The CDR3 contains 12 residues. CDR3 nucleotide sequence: TGCGCCAGCAGCCAAGGAGAGGATGGCTACACCTTC. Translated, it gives CASSQGEDGYTF.

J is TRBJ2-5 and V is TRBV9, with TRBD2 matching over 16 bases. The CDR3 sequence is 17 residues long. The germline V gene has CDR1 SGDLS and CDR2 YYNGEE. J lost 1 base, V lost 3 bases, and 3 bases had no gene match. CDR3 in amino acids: CASSEGLAGGSQETQYF. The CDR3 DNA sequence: TGTGCCAGCAGCGAGGGACTAGCGGGAGGGAGCCAAGAGACCCAGTACTTC. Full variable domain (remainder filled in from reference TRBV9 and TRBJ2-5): DSGVTQTPKHLITATGQRVTLRCSPRSGDLSVYWYQQSLDQGLQFLIQYYNGEERAKGNILERFSAQQFPDLHSELNLSSLELGDSALYFCASSEGLAGGSQETQYFGPGTRLLVL.

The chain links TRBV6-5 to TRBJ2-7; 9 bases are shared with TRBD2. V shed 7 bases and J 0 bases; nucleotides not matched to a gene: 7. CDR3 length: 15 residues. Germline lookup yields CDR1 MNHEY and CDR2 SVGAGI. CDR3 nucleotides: TGTGCCAGCACCCAAATAGCGGGAGTCTCCTACGAGCAGTACTTC. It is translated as CASTQIAGVSYEQYF.

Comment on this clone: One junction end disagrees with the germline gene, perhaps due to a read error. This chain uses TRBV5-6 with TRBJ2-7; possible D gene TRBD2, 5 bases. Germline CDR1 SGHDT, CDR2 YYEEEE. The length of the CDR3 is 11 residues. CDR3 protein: CASSLGGSWHF. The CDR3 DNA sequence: TGTGCCAGCAGCTTGGGCGGGTCTTGGCACTTC. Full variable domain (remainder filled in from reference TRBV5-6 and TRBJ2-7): DAGVTQSPTHLIKTRGQQVTLRCSPKSGHDTVSWYQQALGQGPQFIFQYYEEEERQRGNFPDRFSGHQFPNYSSELNVNALLLGDSALYLCASSLGGSWHFGPGTRLTVT.

CDR3 DNA sequence: TGTGCCGCGCCACCTACGGACAGGTTCAATCAGCCCCAGCATTTT. Translating it yields CAAPPTDRFNQPQHF. The genes are TRBV24-1 and TRBJ1-5; 7 positions agree with TRBD1. This CDR3 has 15 residues. V lost 12 bases, J lost 3 bases, and 13 bases stayed unmatched. Germline V CDR1 and CDR2: KGHDR, SFDVKD.

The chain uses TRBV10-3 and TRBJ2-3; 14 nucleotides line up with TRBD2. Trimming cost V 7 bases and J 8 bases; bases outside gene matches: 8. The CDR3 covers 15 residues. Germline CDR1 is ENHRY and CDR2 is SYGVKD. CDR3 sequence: CAINAGTSGSGTQYF. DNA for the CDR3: TGTGCCATCAATGCCGGGACTAGCGGGAGTGGTACGCAGTATTTT.

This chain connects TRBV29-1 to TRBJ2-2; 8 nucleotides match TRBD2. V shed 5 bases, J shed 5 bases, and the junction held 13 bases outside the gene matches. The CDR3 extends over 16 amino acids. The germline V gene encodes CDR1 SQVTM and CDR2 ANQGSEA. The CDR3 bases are TGCAGCGTTACCGAAACCGGGACTAGTTATACCGGGGAGCTGTTTTTT. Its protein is CSVTETGTSYTGELFF.

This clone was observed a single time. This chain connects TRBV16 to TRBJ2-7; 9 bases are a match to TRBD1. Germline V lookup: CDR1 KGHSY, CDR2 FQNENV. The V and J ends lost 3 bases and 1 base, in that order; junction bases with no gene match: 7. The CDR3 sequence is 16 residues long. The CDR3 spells CASSQPGTGKSYEQYF. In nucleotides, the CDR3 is TGTGCCAGCAGCCAGCCCGGGACAGGGAAGTCCTACGAGCAGTACTTC.

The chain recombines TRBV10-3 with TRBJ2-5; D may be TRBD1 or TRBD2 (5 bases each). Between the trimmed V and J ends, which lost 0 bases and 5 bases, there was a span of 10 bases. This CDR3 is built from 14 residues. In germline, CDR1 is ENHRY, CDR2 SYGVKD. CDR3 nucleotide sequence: TGTGCCATCAGTGAGTCGCTCGGGACGGAGACCCAGTACTTC. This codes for CAISESLGTETQYF.

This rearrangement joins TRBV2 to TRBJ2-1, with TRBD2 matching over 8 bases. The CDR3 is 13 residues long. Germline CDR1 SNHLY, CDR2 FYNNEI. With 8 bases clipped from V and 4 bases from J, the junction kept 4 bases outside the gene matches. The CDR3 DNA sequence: TGTGCCAGCGGGCGGGAGGAGTACAATGAGCAGTTCTTC. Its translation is CASGREEYNEQFF.

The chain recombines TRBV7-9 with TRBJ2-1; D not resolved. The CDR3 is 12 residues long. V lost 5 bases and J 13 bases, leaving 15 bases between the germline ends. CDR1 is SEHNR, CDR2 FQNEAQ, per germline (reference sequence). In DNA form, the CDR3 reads TGTGCCAGCAGCCCTGCCCCCGCATCACAGTTCTTC. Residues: CASSPAPASQFF.

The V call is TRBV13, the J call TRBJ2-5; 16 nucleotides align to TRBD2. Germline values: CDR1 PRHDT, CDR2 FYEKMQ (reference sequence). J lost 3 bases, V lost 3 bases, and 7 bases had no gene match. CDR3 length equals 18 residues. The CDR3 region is CASSFSPGLAGGEETQYF. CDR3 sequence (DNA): TGTGCCAGCAGCTTCTCTCCGGGACTAGCGGGGGGGGAAGAGACCCAGTACTTC.

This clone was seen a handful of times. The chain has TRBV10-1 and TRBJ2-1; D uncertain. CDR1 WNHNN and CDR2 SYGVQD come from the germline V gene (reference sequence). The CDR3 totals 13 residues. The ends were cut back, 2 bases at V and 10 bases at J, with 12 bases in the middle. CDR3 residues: CASSEASSEEQFF. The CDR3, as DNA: TGCGCCAGCAGTGAGGCCTCATCGGAGGAGCAGTTCTTC.

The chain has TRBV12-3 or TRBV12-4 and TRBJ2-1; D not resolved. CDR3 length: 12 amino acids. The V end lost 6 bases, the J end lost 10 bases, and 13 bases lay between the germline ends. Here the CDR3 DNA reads TGTGCCAGCAGCACTCAGGTTTACGAGCAGTTCTTC. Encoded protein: CASSTQVYEQFF.